Following are 10 T cell receptor beta chains from one sample sequenced in a study of OX40 agonist ivuxolimab in advanced cancers. Repertoires were generated with immunoSEQ multiplex PCR, while TCRdb's copy carries only in-frame clones and drops some. This table has about 80,000 clones, roughly 87% appearing once. This specimen was CD4+ or CD8+ T cells sorted from blood, taken in a trial of the OX40 agonist ivuxolimab. These receptors all stem from an adult with an advanced solid tumor such as melanoma, head and neck, liver or kidney cancer.

Written as DNA, the CDR3 is TGTGCCAGCAGTTACTCACAGGAAAAACTGTTTTTT. It encodes CASSYSQEKLFF. The chain carries TRBV6-6 and TRBJ1-4; D not resolved. The germline V and J ends were trimmed by 0 bases and 8 bases, with 4 bases remaining between them. This CDR3 comprises 12 residues. Germline CDR1 MNHNY, CDR2 SVGAGI (reference sequence).

The J gene is TRBJ2-6, the V gene TRBV7-9; 10 nucleotides align to TRBD1. This CDR3 has 16 residues. With V trimmed by 5 bases and J by 2 bases, 3 bases remained unmatched. Germline V lookup: CDR1 SEHNR, CDR2 FQNEAQ (reference sequence). CDR3 sequence: CASSPTGGAGANVLTF. DNA of the CDR3: TGTGCCAGCAGCCCGACAGGGGGCGCTGGGGCCAACGTCCTGACTTTC.

The chain recombines TRBV19 with TRBJ2-3; tentatively, D is TRBD2 (6 bases). Trimming removed 7 bases at V and 0 bases at J, with 11 bases between. The CDR3 extends over 14 amino acids. Germline V gene sequence: CDR1 LNHDA, CDR2 SQIVND (reference sequence). The CDR3, as DNA: TGTGCCAGTACTGTAGCGGTCAGCACAGATACGCAGTATTTT. Amino acids: CASTVAVSTDTQYF.

This sequence joins TRBV19 and TRBJ2-7, with D perhaps matching TRBD1 (5 bases). V was cut by 8 bases and J by 4 bases, with 15 bases left in between. The germline CDR1 and CDR2 sequences are LNHDA and SQIVND (reference sequence). The CDR3 runs 13 residues. The CDR3 coding sequence is TGTGCCAGTGGACAACAAACAGGATACGAGCAGTACTTC. Translating it yields CASGQQTGYEQYF.

This clone came up a few times. This chain joins TRBV5-4 and TRBJ2-3; D is perhaps TRBD1 or TRBD2 (6 bases each). The CDR3 consists of 16 residues. Trimming stripped 4 bases from V and 2 bases from J, with 17 bases between. CDR1 and CDR2 (germline): SGHNT, YYREEE (reference sequence). The CDR3 is CASSPVWGRDTDTQYF. The DNA of the CDR3 is TGTGCCAGCAGCCCGGTGTGGGGGCGGGACACAGATACGCAGTATTTT. Drawing the rest from reference TRBV5-4 and TRBJ2-3, the complete variable domain is ETGVTQSPTHLIKTRGQQVTLRCSSQSGHNTVSWYQQALGQGPQFIFQYYREEENGRGNFPPRFSGLQFPNYSSELNVNALELDDSALYLCASSPVWGRDTDTQYFGPGTRLTVL.

This chain joins TRBV11-2 and TRBJ2-5; 12 bases match TRBD2. Germline trimming cut 1 base from V and 4 bases from J; bases unmatched to any gene: 7. CDR3 size: 17 residues. Germline V gene sequence: CDR1 SGHAT, CDR2 FQNNGV. The DNA for the CDR3 is TGTGCCAGCAGCTTAGGAGGACTAGCGGGATTGTTAGAGACCCAGTACTTC. This gives the protein CASSLGGLAGLLETQYF.

The chain carries TRBV15 and TRBJ2-7; 9 nucleotides line up with TRBD1. The germline gives CDR1 LNHNV, CDR2 YYDKDF (reference sequence). The length of the CDR3 is 14 residues. Germline trimming cut 4 bases from V and 3 bases from J; bases unmatched to any gene: 4. The CDR3 protein is CATSIGTGRYEQYF. The CDR3 DNA sequence: TGTGCCACCAGCATCGGGACAGGGCGCTACGAGCAGTACTTC. Full variable domain (remainder filled in from reference TRBV15 and TRBJ2-7): DAMVIQNPRYQVTQFGKPVTLSCSQTLNHNVMYWYQQKSSQAPKLLFHYYDKDFNNEADTPDNFQSRRPNTSFCFLDIRSPGLGDTAMYLCATSIGTGRYEQYFGPGTRLTVT.

The table lists this clone with a count of one. The chain uses TRBV19 and TRBJ2-1; a weak D match, TRBD1 (5 bases). V was trimmed by 6 bases and J by 6 bases, leaving 21 bases between them. The CDR3 runs to 16 residues. Germline V lookup: CDR1 LNHDA, CDR2 SQIVND (reference sequence). The CDR3 DNA is TGTGCCAGTAGCCGAATGGGGCATCCAGACTTCAATGAGCAGTTCTTC. Its translation is CASSRMGHPDFNEQFF.

The genes are TRBV6-6 and TRBJ2-7; D not resolved. Germline V CDR1 and CDR2: MNHNY, SVGAGI (reference sequence). The CDR3 extends over 14 amino acids. The ends were cut back, 4 bases at V and 3 bases at J, with 13 bases in the middle. CDR3 amino acids: CASSSPTAVYEQYF. CDR3 in DNA: TGTGCCAGCAGTTCCCCCACAGCCGTCTACGAGCAGTACTTC.

The rearrangement links TRBV11-3 to TRBJ2-1, with TRBD2 matching 7 bases. CDR3 length: 14 amino acids. The J segment lost 9 bases and the V segment lost 1 base, leaving 6 bases of the junction unmatched. Germline V gives CDR1 SGHNT, CDR2 YENEEA. The CDR3 protein is CASSLVAGAGEQFF. The CDR3, as DNA: TGTGCCAGCAGCTTAGTCGCGGGAGCTGGTGAGCAGTTCTTC.